This T cell receptor (beta chain) was found in a study of blood T cells in healthy people across ages. About this clonotype: Its antigen is as yet unknown.

Next came a second PCR, run for about 6 to 11 cycles, which used a sample-barcoded 5' primer along with a J-beta primer mix. Every cDNA molecule carried a tag from a template-switch adaptor bearing 12 random nucleotides. Using its own MiXCR run on the 5' RACE reads, TCRdb lists one record per CDR3 protein. The table records roughly 1.9 million distinct CDR3 sequences, 35% to 50% of them present only once. This CDR3 region has 14 residues. J was trimmed by 2 bases and V by 3 bases; bases with no gene match: 4. Germline CDR1 reads DFQATT; CDR2 reads SNEGSKA (reference sequence). General observations from the study: Roughly linear declines in TCR beta diversity per million T cells occurred with age. Fewer expanded clones and more diversity marked long-lived versus aged donors.

The chain combines TRBV20-1 with TRBJ2-3, with TRBD1 matching over 8 bases. The sample taken for sequencing was blood. This receptor was identified in a human donor in good health. CDR3 coding DNA: TGCAGTGCTAGCGACAGGGGACTCACAGATACGCAGTATTTT. This sequence encodes CSASDRGLTDTQYF.